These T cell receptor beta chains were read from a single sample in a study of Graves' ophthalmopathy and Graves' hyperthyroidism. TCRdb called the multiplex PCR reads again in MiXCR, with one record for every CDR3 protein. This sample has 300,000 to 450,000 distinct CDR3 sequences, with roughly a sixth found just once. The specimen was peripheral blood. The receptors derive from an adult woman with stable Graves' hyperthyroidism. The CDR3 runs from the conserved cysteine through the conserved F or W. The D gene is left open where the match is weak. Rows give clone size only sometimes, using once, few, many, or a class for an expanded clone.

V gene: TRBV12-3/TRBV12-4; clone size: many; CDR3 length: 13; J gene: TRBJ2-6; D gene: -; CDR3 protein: CASSDPGANVLTF; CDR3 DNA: TGTGCCAGCAGTGACCCTGGGGCCAACGTCCTGACTTTC
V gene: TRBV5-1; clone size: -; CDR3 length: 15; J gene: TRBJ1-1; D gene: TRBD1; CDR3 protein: CASSRAGTGYTEAFF; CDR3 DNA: TGCGCCAGCAGCCGGGCCGGGACAGGGTACACTGAAGCTTTCTTT
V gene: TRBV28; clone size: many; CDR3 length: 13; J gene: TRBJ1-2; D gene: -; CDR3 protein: CASRRTANYGYTF; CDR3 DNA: TGTGCCAGCAGACGGACAGCAAACTATGGCTACACCTTC
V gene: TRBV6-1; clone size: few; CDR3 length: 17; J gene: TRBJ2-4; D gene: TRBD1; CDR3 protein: CASSQDRTGPSKNIQYF; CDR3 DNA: TGTGCCAGCAGTCAGGATCGGACAGGCCCCTCCAAAAACATTCAGTACTTC
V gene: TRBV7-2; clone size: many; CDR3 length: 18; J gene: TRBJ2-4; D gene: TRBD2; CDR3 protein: CASSLAGSGSWTKNIQYF; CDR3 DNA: TGTGCCAGCAGCTTAGCGGGTAGCGGGAGTTGGACCAAAAACATTCAGTACTTC
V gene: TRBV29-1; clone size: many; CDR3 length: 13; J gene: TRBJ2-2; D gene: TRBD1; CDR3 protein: CSGRTGSTGELFF; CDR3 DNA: TGCAGCGGGCGGACAGGTTCCACCGGGGAGCTGTTTTTT
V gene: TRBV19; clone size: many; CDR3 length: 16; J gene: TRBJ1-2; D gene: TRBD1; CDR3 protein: CASSMRTGGVYYGYTF; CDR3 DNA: TGTGCCAGTAGTATGAGGACAGGGGGCGTGTACTATGGCTACACCTTC
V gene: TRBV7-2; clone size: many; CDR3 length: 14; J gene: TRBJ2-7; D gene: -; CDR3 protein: CASSFTGGPYEQYF; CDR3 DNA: TGTGCCAGCAGCTTCACCGGGGGCCCCTACGAGCAGTACTTC
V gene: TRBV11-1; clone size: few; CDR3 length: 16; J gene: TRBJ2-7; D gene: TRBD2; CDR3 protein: CASSLGSAGDSYEQYF; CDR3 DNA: TGTGCCAGCAGCTTAGGGTCGGCGGGGGATTCCTACGAGCAGTACTTC
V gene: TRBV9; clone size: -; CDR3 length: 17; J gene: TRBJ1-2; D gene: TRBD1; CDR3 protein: CASSVGGTGALQGGYTF; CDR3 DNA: TGTGCCAGCAGCGTCGGGGGGACAGGGGCGCTTCAGGGTGGCTACACCTTC
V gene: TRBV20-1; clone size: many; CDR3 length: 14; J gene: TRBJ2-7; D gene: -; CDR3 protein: CSARNYGGSYEQYF; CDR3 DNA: TGCAGTGCTAGAAATTACGGGGGTTCTTACGAGCAGTACTTC
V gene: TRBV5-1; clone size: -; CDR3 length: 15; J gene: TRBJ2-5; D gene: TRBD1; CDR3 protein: CASSWTTGGQETQYF; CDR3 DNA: TGCGCCAGCAGCTGGACGACAGGGGGCCAAGAGACCCAGTACTTC
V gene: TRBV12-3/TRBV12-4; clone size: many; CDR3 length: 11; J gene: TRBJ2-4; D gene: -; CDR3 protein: CASSLVDIKYF; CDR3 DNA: TGTGCCAGCAGTTTGGTGGACATTAAGTACTTC
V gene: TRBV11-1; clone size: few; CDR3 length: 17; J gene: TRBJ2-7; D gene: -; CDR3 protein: CASSNPSSRSSSYEQYF; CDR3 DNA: TGTGCCAGCAGCAACCCTTCCTCGCGGAGCAGCTCCTACGAGCAGTACTTC
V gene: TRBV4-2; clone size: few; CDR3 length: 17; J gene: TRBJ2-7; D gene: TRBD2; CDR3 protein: CASSQLIQSGINYEQYF; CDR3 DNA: TGTGCCAGCAGCCAACTTATTCAAAGCGGGATAAACTACGAGCAGTACTTC
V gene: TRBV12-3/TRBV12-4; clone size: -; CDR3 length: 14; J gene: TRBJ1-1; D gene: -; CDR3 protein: CASSSRQLNTEAFF; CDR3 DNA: TGTGCCAGCAGTTCGCGACAGCTGAACACTGAAGCTTTCTTT
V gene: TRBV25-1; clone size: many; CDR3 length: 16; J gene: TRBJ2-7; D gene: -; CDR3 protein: CASSEYGRGGDYEQYF; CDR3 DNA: TGTGCCAGCAGTGAATATGGCAGGGGGGGAGACTACGAGCAGTACTTC
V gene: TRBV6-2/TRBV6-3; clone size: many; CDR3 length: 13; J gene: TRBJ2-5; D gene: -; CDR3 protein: CASSQYHQETQYF; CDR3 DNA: TGTGCCAGCAGCCAGTATCATCAAGAGACCCAGTACTTC
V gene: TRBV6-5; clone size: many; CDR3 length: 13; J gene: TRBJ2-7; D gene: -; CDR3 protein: CASSYSIGYEQYF; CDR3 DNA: TGTGCCAGCAGTTACTCGATTGGGTACGAGCAGTACTTC
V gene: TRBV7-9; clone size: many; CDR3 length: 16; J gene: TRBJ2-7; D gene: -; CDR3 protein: CASSPLGPGVTYEQYF; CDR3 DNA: TGTGCCAGCAGCCCGCTTGGGCCGGGAGTCACCTACGAGCAGTACTTC
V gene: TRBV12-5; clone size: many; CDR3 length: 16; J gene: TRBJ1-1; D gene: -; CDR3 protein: CASGFLAGEKNTEAFF; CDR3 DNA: TGTGCTAGTGGTTTCCTCGCAGGGGAGAAAAACACTGAAGCTTTCTTT
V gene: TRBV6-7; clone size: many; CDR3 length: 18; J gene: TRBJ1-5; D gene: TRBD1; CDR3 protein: CASSYSVDRAGRNQPQHF; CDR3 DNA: TGTGCCAGCAGTTACTCGGTTGACAGGGCTGGTCGCAATCAGCCCCAGCATTTT
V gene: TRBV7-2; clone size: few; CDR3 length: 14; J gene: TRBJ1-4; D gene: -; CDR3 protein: CASSRQYSDEKLFF; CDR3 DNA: TGTGCCAGCAGCCGACAGTATTCCGATGAAAAACTGTTTTTT
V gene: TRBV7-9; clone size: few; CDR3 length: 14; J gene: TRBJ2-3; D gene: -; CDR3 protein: CASSWDGSTDTQYF; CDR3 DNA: TGTGCCAGCAGCTGGGACGGGAGCACAGATACGCAGTATTTT
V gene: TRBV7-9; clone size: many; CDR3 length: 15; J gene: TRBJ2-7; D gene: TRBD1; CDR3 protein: CASSLRDRGAYEQYF; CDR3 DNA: TGTGCCAGCAGCTTGCGGGACAGGGGAGCCTACGAGCAGTACTTC
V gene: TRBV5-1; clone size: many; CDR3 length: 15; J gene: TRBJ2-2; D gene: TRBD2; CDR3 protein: CASSQLAGDTGELFF; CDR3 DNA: TGCGCCAGCAGTCAACTAGCGGGGGACACCGGGGAGCTGTTTTTT
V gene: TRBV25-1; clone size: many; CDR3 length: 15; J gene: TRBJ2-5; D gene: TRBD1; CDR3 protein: CASSDTRGWGETQYF; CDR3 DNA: TGTGCCAGCAGTGATACCAGGGGGTGGGGAGAGACCCAGTACTTC
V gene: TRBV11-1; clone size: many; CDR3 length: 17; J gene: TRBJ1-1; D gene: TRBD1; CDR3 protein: CASSQGGLGTVNTEAFF; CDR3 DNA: TGTGCCAGCAGCCAGGGGGGCCTCGGGACGGTGAACACTGAAGCTTTCTTT
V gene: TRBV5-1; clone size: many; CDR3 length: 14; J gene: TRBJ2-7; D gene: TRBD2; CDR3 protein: CASSRTAGGDEQYF; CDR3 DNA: TGCGCCAGCAGTAGAACGGCGGGAGGGGACGAGCAGTACTTC
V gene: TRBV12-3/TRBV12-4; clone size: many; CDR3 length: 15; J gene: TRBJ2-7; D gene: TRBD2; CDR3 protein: CASSLARSGLGEQYF; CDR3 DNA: TGTGCCAGCAGTTTAGCGCGCAGCGGACTAGGAGAGCAGTACTTC
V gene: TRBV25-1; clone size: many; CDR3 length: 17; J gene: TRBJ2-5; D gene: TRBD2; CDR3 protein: CASSEPPGLAGVETQYF; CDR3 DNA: TGTGCCAGCAGTGAACCCCCGGGACTAGCGGGAGTTGAGACCCAGTACTTC
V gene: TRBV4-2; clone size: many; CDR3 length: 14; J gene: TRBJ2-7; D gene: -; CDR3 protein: CASSQDADSYEQYF; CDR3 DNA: TGTGCCAGCAGCCAAGATGCAGACTCCTACGAGCAGTACTTC
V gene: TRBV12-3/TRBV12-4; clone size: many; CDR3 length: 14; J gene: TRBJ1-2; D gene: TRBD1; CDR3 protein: CASSPGGPIYGYTF; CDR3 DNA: TGTGCCAGCAGTCCAGGGGGCCCGATTTATGGCTACACCTTC